This TCR beta chain is from a study of cytomegalovirus exposure and HLA in healthy donors. Study context: As released early, the data held around 80 million unique TCRs from HLA-typed donors.

The CDR3 is 15 residues long. V shed 8 bases and J shed 2 bases, with 15 bases lying between them. Germline lookup yields CDR1 MDHEN and CDR2 SYDVKM. In the PCR, 60 Vbeta and 13 Jbeta primers were used. The protocol was immunoSEQ multiplex PCR, while the TCRdb copy is restricted to in-frame clones and leaves out a portion. This sample has 150,000 to 200,000 clones; 75% to 85% occur once, and the top ten carry about 2.5%. Broader study findings: One variant, a missense change in DCLRE1C, was linked in a later analysis to TCR beta V- and J-gene trimming. The productive fraction for most TCR beta V segments was about 90% or about 30% in an earlier analysis.

As regards this clone: Its antigen is currently unknown.

Sequencing input: PBMCs. The chain has TRBV28 and TRBJ2-2; tentative D call: TRBD2 (6 bases). This TCR was sampled from a woman younger than 45 in good health and CMV-seropositive. For the CDR3, the DNA is TGTGCCAGCCTAGCGAATTCTATTAACACCGGGGAGCTGTTTTTT. It encodes CASLANSINTGELFF.